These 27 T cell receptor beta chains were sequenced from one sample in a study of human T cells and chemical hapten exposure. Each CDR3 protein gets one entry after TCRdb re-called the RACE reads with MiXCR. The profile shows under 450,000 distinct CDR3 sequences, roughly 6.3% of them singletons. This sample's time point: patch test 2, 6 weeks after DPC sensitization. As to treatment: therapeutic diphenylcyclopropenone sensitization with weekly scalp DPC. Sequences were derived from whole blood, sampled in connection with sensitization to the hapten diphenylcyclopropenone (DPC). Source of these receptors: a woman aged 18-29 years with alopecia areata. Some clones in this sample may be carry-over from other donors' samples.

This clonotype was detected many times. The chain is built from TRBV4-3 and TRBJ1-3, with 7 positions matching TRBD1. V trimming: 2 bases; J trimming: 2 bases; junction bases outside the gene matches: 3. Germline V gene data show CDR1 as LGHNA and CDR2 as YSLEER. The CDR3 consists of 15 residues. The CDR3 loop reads CASSQQGGPGNTIYF. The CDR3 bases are TGCGCCAGCAGCCAACAGGGGGGACCTGGAAACACCATATATTTT.

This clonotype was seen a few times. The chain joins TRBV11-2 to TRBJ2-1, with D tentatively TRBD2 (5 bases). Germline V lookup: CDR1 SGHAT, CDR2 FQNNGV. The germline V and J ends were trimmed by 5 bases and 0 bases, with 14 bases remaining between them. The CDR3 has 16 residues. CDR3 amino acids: CASSPIAGSSYNEQFF. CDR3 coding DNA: TGTGCCAGCAGCCCTATCGCGGGTAGCTCCTACAATGAGCAGTTCTTC.

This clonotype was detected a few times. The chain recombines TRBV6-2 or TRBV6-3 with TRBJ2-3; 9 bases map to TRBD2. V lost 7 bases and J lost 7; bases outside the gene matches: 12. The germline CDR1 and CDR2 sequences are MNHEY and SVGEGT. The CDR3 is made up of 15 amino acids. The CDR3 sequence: CASNYVLAGVYTQYF. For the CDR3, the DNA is TGTGCCAGCAACTACGTACTAGCGGGCGTCTATACGCAGTATTTT.

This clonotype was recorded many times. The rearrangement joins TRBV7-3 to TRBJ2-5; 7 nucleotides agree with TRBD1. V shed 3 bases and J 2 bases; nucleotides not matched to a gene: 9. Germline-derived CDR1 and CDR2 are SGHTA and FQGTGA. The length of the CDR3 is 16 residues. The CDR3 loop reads CASSLYGTDKQETQYF. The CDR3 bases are TGTGCCAGCAGCTTGTATGGGACAGACAAACAAGAGACCCAGTACTTC.

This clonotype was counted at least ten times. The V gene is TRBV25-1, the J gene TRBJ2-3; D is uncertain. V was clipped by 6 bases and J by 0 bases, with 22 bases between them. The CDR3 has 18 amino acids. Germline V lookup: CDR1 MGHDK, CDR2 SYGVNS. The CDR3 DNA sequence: TGTGCCAGCAGCCCAGTGAGAGGTGGGGTTAACAGCACAGATACGCAGTATTTT. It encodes CASSPVRGGVNSTDTQYF.

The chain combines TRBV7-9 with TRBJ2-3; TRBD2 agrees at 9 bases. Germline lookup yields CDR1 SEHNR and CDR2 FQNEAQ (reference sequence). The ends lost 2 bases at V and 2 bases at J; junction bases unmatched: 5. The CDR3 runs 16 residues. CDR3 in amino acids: CASSLRLAGYTDTQYF. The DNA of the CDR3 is TGTGCCAGCAGCTTAAGGCTAGCGGGGTACACAGATACGCAGTATTTT.

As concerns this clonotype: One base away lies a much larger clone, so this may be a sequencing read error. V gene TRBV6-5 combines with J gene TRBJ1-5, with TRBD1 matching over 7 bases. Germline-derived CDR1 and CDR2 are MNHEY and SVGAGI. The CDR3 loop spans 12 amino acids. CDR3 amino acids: CPARGGIQPQHF. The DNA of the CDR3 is TGTCCCGCCAGGGGGGGCATTCAGCCCCAGCATTTT.

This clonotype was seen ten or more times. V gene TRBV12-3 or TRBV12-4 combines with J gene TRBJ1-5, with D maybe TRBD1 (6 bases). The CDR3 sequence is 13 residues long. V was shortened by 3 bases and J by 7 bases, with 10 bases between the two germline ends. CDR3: CASSLAGDQPQHF. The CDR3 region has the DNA TGTGCCAGCAGTTTGGCAGGGGACCAGCCCCAGCATTTT.

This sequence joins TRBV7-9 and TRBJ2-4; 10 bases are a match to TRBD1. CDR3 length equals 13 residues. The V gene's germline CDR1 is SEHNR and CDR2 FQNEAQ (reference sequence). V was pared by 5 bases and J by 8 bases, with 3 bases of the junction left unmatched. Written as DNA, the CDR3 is TGTGCCAGCAGCCTGGACAGGGGGGACATTCAGTACTTC. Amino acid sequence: CASSLDRGDIQYF.

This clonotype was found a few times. Here the CDR3 reads CASSVQRTYEQYF. Written as DNA, the CDR3 is TGTGCCAGCAGTGTGCAGAGAACCTACGAGCAGTACTTC. The chain joins TRBV2 to TRBJ2-7; no clear D gene. Germline V gene sequence: CDR1 SNHLY, CDR2 FYNNEI. V shed 4 bases and J shed 2 bases, with 9 bases lying between them. The CDR3 totals 13 residues.

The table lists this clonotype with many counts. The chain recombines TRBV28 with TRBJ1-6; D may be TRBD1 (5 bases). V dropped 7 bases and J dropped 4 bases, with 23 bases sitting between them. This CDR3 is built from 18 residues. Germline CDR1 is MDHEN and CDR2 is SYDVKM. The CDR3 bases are TGTGCCAGCACCCGGGCCCCAGGGAGGGGTCCTTATAATTCACCCCTCCACTTT. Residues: CASTRAPGRGPYNSPLHF. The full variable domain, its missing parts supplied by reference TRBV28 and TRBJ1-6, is DVKVTQSSRYLVKRTGEKVFLECVQDMDHENMFWYRQDPGLGLRLIYFSYDVKMKEKGDIPEGYSVSREKKERFSLILESASTNQTSMYLCASTRAPGRGPYNSPLHFGNGTRLTVT.

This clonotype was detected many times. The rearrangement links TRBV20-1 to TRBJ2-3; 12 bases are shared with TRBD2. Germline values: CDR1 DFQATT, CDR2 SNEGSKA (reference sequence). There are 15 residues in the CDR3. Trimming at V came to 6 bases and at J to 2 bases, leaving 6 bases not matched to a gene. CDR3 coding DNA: TGCAGTGCCGTGCGACTAGCGGGAGTCACAGATACGCAGTATTTT. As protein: CSAVRLAGVTDTQYF.

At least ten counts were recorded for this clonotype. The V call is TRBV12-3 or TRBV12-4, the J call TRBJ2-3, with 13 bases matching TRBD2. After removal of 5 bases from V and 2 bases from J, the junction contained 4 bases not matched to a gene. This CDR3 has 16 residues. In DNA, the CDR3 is TGTGCCAGCAGTCCGGGACTAGCGGGGAACACAGATACGCAGTATTTT. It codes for CASSPGLAGNTDTQYF.

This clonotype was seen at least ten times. CDR3 protein: CASSFTGLGGGYEQFF. The CDR3 DNA is TGTGCCAGCAGTTTTACTGGACTAGGAGGGGGGTATGAGCAGTTCTTC. The chain couples TRBV28 to TRBJ2-1; perhaps TRBD2 as D (7 bases). This CDR3 region has 16 residues. Germline V gene lookup returns CDR1 MDHEN and CDR2 SYDVKM. Trimming shortened V by 3 bases and J by 8 bases, and 20 bases separated the two germline ends.

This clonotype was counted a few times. The CDR3 DNA follows: TGTGCCATCAGTGAGTTACTGTCAGGGTTAGATACGCAGTATTTT. It yields the protein CAISELLSGLDTQYF. The chain uses TRBV10-3 and TRBJ2-3, with D possibly being TRBD1 (5 bases). In germline, CDR1 is ENHRY, CDR2 SYGVKD. V dropped 1 base and J dropped 5 bases, with 13 bases sitting between them. The CDR3 spans 15 residues.

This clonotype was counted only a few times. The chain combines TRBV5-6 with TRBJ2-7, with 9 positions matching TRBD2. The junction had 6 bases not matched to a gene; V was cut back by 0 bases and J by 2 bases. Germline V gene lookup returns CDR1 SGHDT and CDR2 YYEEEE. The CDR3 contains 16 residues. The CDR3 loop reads CASSLEGSGGTYEQYF. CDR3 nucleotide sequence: TGTGCCAGCAGCTTGGAAGGTAGCGGGGGAACCTACGAGCAGTACTTC. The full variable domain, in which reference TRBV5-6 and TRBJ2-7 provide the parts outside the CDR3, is DAGVTQSPTHLIKTRGQQVTLRCSPKSGHDTVSWYQQALGQGPQFIFQYYEEEERQRGNFPDRFSGHQFPNYSSELNVNALLLGDSALYLCASSLEGSGGTYEQYFGPGTRLTVT.

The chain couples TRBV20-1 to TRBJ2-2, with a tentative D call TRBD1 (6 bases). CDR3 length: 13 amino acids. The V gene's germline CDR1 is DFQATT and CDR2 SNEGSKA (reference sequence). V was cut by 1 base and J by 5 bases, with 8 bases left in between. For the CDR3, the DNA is TGCAGTGCTAGAGGGCAGGGGACCGGGGAGCTGTTTTTT. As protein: CSARGQGTGELFF.

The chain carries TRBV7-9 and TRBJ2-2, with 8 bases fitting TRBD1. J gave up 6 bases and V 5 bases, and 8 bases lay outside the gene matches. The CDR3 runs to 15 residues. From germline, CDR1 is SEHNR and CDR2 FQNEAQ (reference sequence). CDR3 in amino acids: CASSRSGGSAGELFF. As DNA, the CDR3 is TGTGCCAGCAGCCGCTCAGGGGGCTCAGCCGGGGAGCTGTTTTTT.

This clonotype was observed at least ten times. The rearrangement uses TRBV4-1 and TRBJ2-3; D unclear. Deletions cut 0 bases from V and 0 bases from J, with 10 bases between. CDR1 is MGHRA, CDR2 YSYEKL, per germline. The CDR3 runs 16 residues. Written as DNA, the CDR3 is TGCGCCAGCAGCCAAGAGTCCGTGGCTAGCACAGATACGCAGTATTTT. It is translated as CASSQESVASTDTQYF.

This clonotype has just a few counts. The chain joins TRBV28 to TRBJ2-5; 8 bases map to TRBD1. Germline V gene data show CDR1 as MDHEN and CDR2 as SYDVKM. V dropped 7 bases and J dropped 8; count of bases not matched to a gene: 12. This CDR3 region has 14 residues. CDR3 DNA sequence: TGTGCCAGCACCCTAGGACAGGGCAGAGGTACCCAGTACTTC. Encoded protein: CASTLGQGRGTQYF.

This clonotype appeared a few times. CDR3 sequence: CASSLLGTPKTEAFF. The DNA for the CDR3 is TGTGCCAGCAGCTTATTGGGGACACCTAAAACTGAAGCTTTCTTT. The chain is built from TRBV7-2 and TRBJ1-1, with D possibly TRBD1 on 6 matching bases. Trimming stripped 2 bases from V and 5 bases from J, with 15 bases between. CDR3 size: 15 residues. Germline-derived CDR1 and CDR2 are SGHTA and FQGNSA.

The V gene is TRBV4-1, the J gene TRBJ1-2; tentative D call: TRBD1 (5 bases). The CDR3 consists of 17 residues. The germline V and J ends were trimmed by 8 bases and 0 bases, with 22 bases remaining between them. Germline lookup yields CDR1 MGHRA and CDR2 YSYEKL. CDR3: CASAPGPTYPTNYGYTF. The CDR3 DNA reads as TGCGCCAGCGCGCCGGGACCAACCTATCCAACTAACTATGGCTACACCTTC.

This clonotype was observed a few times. CDR3 DNA sequence: TGCGCCAGCAGCTCCTACGTGGGGGCGGACACCGGGGAGCTGTTTTTT. Amino acids: CASSSYVGADTGELFF. The chain carries TRBV4-3 and TRBJ2-2; D is possibly TRBD1 (6 bases). The V end lost 5 bases, the J end lost 3 bases, and 16 bases lay between the germline ends. The CDR3 has 16 amino acids. Germline values: CDR1 LGHNA, CDR2 YSLEER.

Written as DNA, the CDR3 is TGTGCCAGCAGTTTAAGGTCCAGGGGCGAGGGAGATACGCAGTATTTT. Its translation is CASSLRSRGEGDTQYF. V gene TRBV12-3 or TRBV12-4 combines with J gene TRBJ2-3; TRBD1 is a possible D gene (6 bases). V lost 2 bases to trimming and J lost 5 bases, with 17 bases between them. This CDR3 region has 16 residues.

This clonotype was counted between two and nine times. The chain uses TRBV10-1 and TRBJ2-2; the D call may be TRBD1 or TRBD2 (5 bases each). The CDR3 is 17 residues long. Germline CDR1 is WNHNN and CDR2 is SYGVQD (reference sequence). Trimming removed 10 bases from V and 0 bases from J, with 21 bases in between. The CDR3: CANPRRDQHANTGELFF. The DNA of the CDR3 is TGCGCCAACCCTCGCCGGGACCAACACGCGAACACCGGGGAGCTGTTTTTT.

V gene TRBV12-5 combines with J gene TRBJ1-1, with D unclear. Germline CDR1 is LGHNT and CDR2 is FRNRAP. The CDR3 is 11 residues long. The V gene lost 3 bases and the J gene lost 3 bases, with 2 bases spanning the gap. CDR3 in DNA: TGTGCTAGTGGTTTTCACACTGAAGCTTTCTTT. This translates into CASGFHTEAFF. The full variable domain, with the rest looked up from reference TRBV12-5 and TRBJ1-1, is DARVTQTPRHKVTEMGQEVTMRCQPILGHNTVFWYRQTMMQGLELLAYFRNRAPLDDSGMPKDRFSAEMPDATLATLKIQPSEPRDSAVYFCASGFHTEAFFGQGTRLTVV.

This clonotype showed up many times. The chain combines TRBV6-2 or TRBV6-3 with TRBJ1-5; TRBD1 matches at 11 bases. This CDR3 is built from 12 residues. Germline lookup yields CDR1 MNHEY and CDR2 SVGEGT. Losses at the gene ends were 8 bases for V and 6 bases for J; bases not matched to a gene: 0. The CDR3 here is CASGQGAQPQHF. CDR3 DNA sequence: TGTGCCAGCGGACAGGGGGCTCAGCCCCAGCATTTT.